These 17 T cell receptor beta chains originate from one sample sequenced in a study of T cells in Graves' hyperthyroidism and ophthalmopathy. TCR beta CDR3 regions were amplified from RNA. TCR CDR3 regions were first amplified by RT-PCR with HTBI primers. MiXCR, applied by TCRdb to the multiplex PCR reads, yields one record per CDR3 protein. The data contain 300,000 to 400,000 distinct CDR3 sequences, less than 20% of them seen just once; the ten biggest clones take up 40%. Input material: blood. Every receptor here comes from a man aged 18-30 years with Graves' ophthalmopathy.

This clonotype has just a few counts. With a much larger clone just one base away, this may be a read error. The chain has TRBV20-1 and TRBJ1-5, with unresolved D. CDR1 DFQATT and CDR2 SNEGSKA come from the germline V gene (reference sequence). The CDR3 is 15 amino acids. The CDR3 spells CSARDRVNSSQPQHF. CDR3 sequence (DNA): TGCAGTGCTAGAGACCGGGTCAATAGCAGTCAGCCCCAGCATTTT.

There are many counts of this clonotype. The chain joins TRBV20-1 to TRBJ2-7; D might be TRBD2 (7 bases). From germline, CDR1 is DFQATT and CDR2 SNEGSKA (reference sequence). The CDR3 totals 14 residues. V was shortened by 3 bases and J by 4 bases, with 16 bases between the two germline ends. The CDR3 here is CSASGWGGGYEQYF. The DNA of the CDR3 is TGCAGTGCTAGCGGGTGGGGAGGGGGTTACGAGCAGTACTTC.

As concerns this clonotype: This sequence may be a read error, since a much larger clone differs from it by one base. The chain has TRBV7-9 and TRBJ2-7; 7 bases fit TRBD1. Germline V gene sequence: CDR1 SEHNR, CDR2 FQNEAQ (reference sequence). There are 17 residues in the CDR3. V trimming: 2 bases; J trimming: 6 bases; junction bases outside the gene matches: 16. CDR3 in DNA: TGTGCCAGCAGCTTACCCCGATCAGACAGGGAGAGCACCGAGCAGTACTTC. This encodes CASSLPRSDRESTEQYF.

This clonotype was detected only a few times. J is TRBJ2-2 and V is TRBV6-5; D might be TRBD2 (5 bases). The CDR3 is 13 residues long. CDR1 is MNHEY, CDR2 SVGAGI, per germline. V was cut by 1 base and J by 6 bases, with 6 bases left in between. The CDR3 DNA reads TGTGCCAGCAGTTACTTGGGAGCCGGGGAGCTGTTTTTT. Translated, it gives CASSYLGAGELFF.

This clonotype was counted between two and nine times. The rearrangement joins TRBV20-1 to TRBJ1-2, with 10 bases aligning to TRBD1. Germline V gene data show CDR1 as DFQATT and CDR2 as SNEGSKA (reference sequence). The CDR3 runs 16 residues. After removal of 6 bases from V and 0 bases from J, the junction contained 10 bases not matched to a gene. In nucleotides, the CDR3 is TGCAGTGCCACCGGGACAGGGGTTTTGGCTAACTATGGCTACACCTTC. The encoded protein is CSATGTGVLANYGYTF.

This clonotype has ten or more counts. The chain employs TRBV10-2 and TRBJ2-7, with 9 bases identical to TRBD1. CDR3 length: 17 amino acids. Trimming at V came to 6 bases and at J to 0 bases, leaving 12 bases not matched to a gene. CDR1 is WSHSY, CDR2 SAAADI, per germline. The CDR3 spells CASRTGTGPFSSYEQYF. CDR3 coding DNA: TGCGCCAGCAGGACCGGGACAGGGCCCTTTAGCTCCTACGAGCAGTACTTC.

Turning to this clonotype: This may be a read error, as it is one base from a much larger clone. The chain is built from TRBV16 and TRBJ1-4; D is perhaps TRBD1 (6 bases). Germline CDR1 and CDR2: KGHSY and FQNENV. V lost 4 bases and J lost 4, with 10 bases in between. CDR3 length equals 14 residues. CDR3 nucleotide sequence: TGTGCCAGCAGCCTGGACAGCCTTAATGAAAAACTGTTTTTT. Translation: CASSLDSLNEKLFF.

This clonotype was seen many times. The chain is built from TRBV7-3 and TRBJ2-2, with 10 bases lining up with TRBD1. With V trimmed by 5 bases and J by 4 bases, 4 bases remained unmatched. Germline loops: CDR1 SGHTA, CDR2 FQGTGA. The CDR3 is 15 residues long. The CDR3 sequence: CASSAGTGATGELFF. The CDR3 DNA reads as TGTGCCAGCAGCGCCGGGACAGGGGCCACCGGGGAGCTGTTTTTT.

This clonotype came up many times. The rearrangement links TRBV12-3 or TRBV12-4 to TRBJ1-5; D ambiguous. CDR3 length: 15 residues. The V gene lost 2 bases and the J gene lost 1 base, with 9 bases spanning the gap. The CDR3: CASSLFTDSNQPQHF. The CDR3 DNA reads TGTGCCAGCAGTTTATTTACTGACAGCAATCAGCCCCAGCATTTT.

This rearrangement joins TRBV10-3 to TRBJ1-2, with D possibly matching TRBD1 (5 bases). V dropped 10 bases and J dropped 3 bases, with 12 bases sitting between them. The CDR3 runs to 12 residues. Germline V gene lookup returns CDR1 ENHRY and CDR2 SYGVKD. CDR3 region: CATTDSDYGYTF. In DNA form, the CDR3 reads TGTGCCACAACTGACAGTGACTATGGCTACACCTTC.

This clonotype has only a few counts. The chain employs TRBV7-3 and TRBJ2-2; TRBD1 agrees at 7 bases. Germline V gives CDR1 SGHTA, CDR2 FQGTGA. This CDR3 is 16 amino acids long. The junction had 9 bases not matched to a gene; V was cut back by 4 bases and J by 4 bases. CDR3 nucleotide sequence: TGTGCCAGCAGCTCCTGGACAGGACCGAGCACCGGGGAGCTGTTTTTT. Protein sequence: CASSSWTGPSTGELFF.

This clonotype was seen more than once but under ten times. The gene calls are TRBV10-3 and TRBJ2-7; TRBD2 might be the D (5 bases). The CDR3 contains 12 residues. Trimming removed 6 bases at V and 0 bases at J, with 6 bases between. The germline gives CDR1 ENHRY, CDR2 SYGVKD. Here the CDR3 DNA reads TGTGCCATCAGAGGGAGCTCCTACGAGCAGTACTTC. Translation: CAIRGSSYEQYF.

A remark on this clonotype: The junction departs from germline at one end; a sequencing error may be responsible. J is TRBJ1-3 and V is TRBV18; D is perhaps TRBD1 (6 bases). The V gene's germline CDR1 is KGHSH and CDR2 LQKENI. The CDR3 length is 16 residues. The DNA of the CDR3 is TGTGCCAGCTCACCAGCAGGGGTCAACTCTGGAAACACCACATATTTT. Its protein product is CASSPAGVNSGNTTYF. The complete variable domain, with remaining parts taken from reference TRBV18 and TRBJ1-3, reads NAGVMQNPRHLVRRRGQEARLRCSPMKGHSHVYWYRQLPEEGLKFMVYLQKENIIDESGMPKERFSAEFPKEGPSILRIQQVVRGDSAAYFCASSPAGVNSGNTTYFGEGSWLTVV.

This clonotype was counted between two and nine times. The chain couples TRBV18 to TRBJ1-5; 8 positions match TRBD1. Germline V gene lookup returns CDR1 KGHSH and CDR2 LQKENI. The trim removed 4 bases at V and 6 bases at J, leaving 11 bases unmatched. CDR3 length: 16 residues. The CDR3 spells CASSRSRGLGGQPQHF. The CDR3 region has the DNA TGTGCCAGCTCACGGTCCAGGGGGCTTGGGGGTCAGCCCCAGCATTTT.

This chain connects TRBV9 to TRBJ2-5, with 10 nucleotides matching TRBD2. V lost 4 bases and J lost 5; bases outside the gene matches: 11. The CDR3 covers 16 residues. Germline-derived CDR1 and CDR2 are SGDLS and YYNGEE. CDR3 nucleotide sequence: TGTGCCAGCAGCCCCCTTACTAGCGGGGAAACGGAGACCCAGTACTTC. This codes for CASSPLTSGETETQYF.

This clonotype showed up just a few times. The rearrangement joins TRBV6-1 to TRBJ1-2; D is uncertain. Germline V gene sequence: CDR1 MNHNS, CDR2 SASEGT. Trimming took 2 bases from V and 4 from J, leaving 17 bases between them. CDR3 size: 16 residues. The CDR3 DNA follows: TGTGCCAGCAGTGAACACGGGCTGAGGGAGGGCTATGGCTACACCTTC. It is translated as CASSEHGLREGYGYTF.

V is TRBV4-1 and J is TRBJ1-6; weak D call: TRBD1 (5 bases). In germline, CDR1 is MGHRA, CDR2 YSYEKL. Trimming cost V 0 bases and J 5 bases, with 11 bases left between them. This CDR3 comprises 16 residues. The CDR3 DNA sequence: TGCGCCAGCAGCCAAGAGGACGGGGCCCATAATTCACCCCTCCACTTT. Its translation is CASSQEDGAHNSPLHF.